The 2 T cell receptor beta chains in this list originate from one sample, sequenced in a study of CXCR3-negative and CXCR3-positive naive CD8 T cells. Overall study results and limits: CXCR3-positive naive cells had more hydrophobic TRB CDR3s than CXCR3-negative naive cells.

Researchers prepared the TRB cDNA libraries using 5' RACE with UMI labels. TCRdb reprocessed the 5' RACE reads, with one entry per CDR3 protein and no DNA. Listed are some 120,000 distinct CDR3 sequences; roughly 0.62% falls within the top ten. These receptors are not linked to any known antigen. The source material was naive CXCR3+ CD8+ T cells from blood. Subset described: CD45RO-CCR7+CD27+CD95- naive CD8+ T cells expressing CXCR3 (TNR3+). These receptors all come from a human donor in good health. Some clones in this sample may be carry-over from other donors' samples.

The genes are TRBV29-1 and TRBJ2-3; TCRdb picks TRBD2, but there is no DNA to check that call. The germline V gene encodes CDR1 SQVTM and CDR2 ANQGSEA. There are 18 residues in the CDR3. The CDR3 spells CSVVGGTSGILSTDTQYF.

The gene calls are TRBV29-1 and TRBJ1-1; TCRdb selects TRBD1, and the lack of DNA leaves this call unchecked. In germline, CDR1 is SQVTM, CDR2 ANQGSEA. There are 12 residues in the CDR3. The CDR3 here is CSSKGAGTEAFF.